This T cell receptor beta chain emerged from a study of chemoradiotherapy in HPV16-positive cancers. Germline lookup yields CDR1 SGHRS and CDR2 YFSETQ. This CDR3 is built from 15 residues. The germline V and J ends were trimmed by 0 bases and 2 bases, with 8 bases remaining between them. Assay: immunoSEQ multiplex PCR; the TCRdb copy retains only in-frame clones and omits some. The data show approximately 15,000 clones, about four fifths seen once. Points on this clone: Its antigen remains unidentified.

Broader study findings: Only a couple of HPV16-positive patients supplied the functional HPV-specificity definition. In HPV16-positive patients, HPV-responsive T-cell expansion tracked better recurrence-free survival. Non-HPV-specific T cells did not expand in tumors during treatment, whereas candidate HPV-specific clones and E7-related motifs did.

The clonotype was recovered from a human donor with HPV-associated anogenital cancer. The gene calls are TRBV5-1 and TRBJ2-2, with D hard to call. This specimen was acquired from a patient who underwent chemoradiotherapy. As DNA, the CDR3 is TGCGCCAGCAGCTTGGAGGCCAGCAACACCGGGGAGCTGTTTTTT. Its translation is CASSLEASNTGELFF.